One and the same sample provided the 18 T cell receptor beta chains below, sequenced in a study of T cells in Graves' hyperthyroidism and ophthalmopathy. TCR beta CDR3 regions were amplified from RNA. Primed by the HTBI set, a first-round RT-PCR was run on the TCR CDR3. TCRdb ran MiXCR on the multiplex PCR reads and lists one entry per CDR3 protein. This repertoire shows about half a million distinct CDR3 sequences, around 22% found once; its top ten account for roughly 10%. What was sequenced was blood. These receptors came from a woman aged 25 to 39 with Graves' ophthalmopathy.

The sample holds a few counts of this clonotype. The J gene is TRBJ1-1, the V gene TRBV20-1; a weak D match, TRBD1 (5 bases). V lost 0 bases and J lost 4, with 12 bases in between. The CDR3 is made up of 14 amino acids. In germline, CDR1 is DFQATT, CDR2 SNEGSKA (reference sequence). The CDR3 sequence is CSARDGGAGTEAFF. Here the CDR3 DNA reads TGCAGTGCTAGAGACGGTGGGGCGGGCACTGAAGCTTTCTTT.

This clonotype was counted many times. The chain links TRBV10-3 to TRBJ1-1; TRBD1 matches at 7 bases. Trimming cost V 5 bases and J 4 bases; bases outside gene matches: 4. CDR1 and CDR2 from the germline V gene are ENHRY and SYGVKD. This CDR3 comprises 13 residues. CDR3 nucleotide sequence: TGTGCCATCAGTTACAGGGGCGGCACTGAAGCTTTCTTT. Amino acids: CAISYRGGTEAFF.

This clonotype came up many times. V is TRBV7-8 and J is TRBJ1-1; D call uncertain. The CDR3 totals 13 residues. Trimming removed 7 bases from V and 6 bases from J, with 15 bases in between. The germline V gene encodes CDR1 SGHVS and CDR2 FQNEAQ. The CDR3 DNA reads TGTGCCAGCACCCAAGCTGGGTTGGCTGAAGCTTTCTTT. Protein sequence: CASTQAGLAEAFF.

This chain links TRBV15 with TRBJ2-5; 8 bases are a match to TRBD2. CDR3 size: 15 residues. V trimming: 7 bases; J trimming: 5 bases; junction bases outside the gene matches: 12. Germline CDR1 LNHNV, CDR2 YYDKDF (reference sequence). The CDR3 region is CATTTIAGSRETQYF. CDR3 nucleotides: TGTGCCACCACCACCATAGCGGGATCCAGGGAGACCCAGTACTTC.

This clonotype was recorded many times. V is TRBV11-2 and J is TRBJ2-5; D ambiguous. Germline V gives CDR1 SGHAT, CDR2 FQNNGV. Trimming pared 5 bases from V and 5 bases from J, leaving 18 bases between. The CDR3 loop spans 15 amino acids. DNA for the CDR3: TGTGCCAGCAGCCCCCCGTGGAAAAATTCGGAGACCCAGTACTTC. Amino acid sequence: CASSPPWKNSETQYF.

This clonotype appeared many times. The V gene is TRBV19, the J gene TRBJ1-1; D unresolved. V lost 5 bases and J 6 bases, leaving 16 bases between the germline ends. CDR3 size: 14 residues. Per the germline V gene, CDR1 is LNHDA and CDR2 is SQIVND (reference sequence). In DNA form, the CDR3 reads TGTGCCAGTAGTTCGGACTTAGGGAGCCCTGAAGCTTTCTTT. The encoded protein is CASSSDLGSPEAFF.

The rearrangement joins TRBV15 to TRBJ2-7; D may correspond to TRBD1 or TRBD2 (5 bases each). From germline, CDR1 is LNHNV and CDR2 YYDKDF (reference sequence). This CDR3 comprises 14 residues. Trimming left V 4 bases short and J 4 bases short, with 14 bases between. CDR3 in DNA: TGTGCCACCAGCACCATCACGGGACCTTACGAGCAGTACTTC. Translating gives CATSTITGPYEQYF. The full variable domain, completed using reference TRBV15 and TRBJ2-7, is DAMVIQNPRYQVTQFGKPVTLSCSQTLNHNVMYWYQQKSSQAPKLLFHYYDKDFNNEADTPDNFQSRRPNTSFCFLDIRSPGLGDTAMYLCATSTITGPYEQYFGPGTRLTVT.

This clonotype occurred a few times. For the CDR3, the DNA is TGTGCCAGCAGTGACCTAGCGGGAGGTTCCTACGAGCAGTACTTC. This sequence encodes CASSDLAGGSYEQYF. The chain is built from TRBV27 and TRBJ2-7; 11 bases line up with TRBD2. Germline assignment: CDR1 MNHEY and CDR2 SMNVEV (reference sequence). This CDR3 has 15 residues. V lost 5 bases to trimming and J lost 1 base; unmatched junction nucleotides: 4.

This clonotype was picked up a small number of times. This may be a read error, as it is one base from a much larger clone. V is TRBV6-1 and J is TRBJ1-1, with no clear D. The CDR3 contains 11 residues. CDR1 MNHNS and CDR2 SASEGT come from the germline V gene. This chain's CDR3 is CASIGFSEACF. The CDR3 bases are TGTGCCAGTATCGGTTTCTCTGAAGCTTGCTTT.

This chain connects TRBV20-1 to TRBJ1-1; TRBD1 might be the D (5 bases). Germline loops: CDR1 DFQATT, CDR2 SNEGSKA (reference sequence). V lost 0 bases, J lost 7 bases, and 15 bases lay in between. This CDR3 region has 14 residues. The CDR3 region has the DNA TGCAGTGCTAGAGATTCATCGGGGGAGGTTGAAGCTTTCTTT. Translation: CSARDSSGEVEAFF.

Ten or more counts support this clonotype. The chain employs TRBV7-8 and TRBJ2-5; 12 bases map to TRBD2. The junction had 7 bases not matched to a gene; V was cut back by 2 bases and J by 0 bases. CDR3 size: 18 residues. Germline-derived CDR1 and CDR2 are SGHVS and FQNEAQ. This CDR3 reads CASSLTSGGLGYQETQYF. The CDR3 DNA reads as TGTGCCAGCAGCTTAACTAGCGGGGGGTTAGGGTACCAAGAGACCCAGTACTTC.

This clonotype was detected ten times or more. The genes are TRBV11-1 and TRBJ2-2; a weak D match, TRBD1 (5 bases). The CDR3 is 16 residues long. Between the trimmed V and J ends, which lost 8 bases and 2 bases, there was a span of 18 bases. Germline V gene lookup returns CDR1 SGHAT and CDR2 FQDESV (reference sequence). The CDR3 sequence: CASGPSSRANTGELFF. The CDR3 DNA sequence: TGTGCCAGCGGACCTTCAAGCAGGGCAAACACCGGGGAGCTGTTTTTT.

In this sample, this clonotype turned up many times. The chain recombines TRBV6-5 with TRBJ2-7; D not resolved. Germline CDR1 reads MNHEY; CDR2 reads SVGAGI. Trimming stripped 2 bases from V and 4 bases from J, with 3 bases between. CDR3 length equals 11 residues. The CDR3 DNA is TGTGCCAGCAGTTACATGTACGAGCAGTACTTC. It translates to CASSYMYEQYF.

The gene calls are TRBV6-1 and TRBJ1-2; TRBD1 matches at 8 bases. Germline CDR1 and CDR2: MNHNS and SASEGT. CDR3 length: 15 residues. After removal of 2 bases from V and 5 bases from J, the junction contained 7 bases not matched to a gene. The CDR3 spells CASSENPGGGYGYTF. In DNA, the CDR3 is TGTGCCAGCAGTGAAAATCCAGGGGGCGGGTATGGCTACACCTTC.

This clonotype was seen ten or more times. The rearrangement uses TRBV6-2 or TRBV6-3 and TRBJ2-6; TRBD1 aligns across 10 bases. The trim removed 4 bases at V and 1 base at J, leaving 13 bases unmatched. Germline CDR1 is MNHEY and CDR2 is SVGEGT. The CDR3 length is 20 residues. As DNA, the CDR3 is TGTGCCAGCAGTTCCTATCCAGCCGGGACAGGGGCTTCTGGGGCCAACGTCCTGACTTTC. Its translation: CASSSYPAGTGASGANVLTF.

This clonotype was recorded a few times. As DNA, the CDR3 is TGTGCCAGCAGGGCCCCGGGGGACACGAACACCGGGGAGCTGTTTTTT. This translates into CASRAPGDTNTGELFF. This chain joins TRBV6-1 and TRBJ2-2; either TRBD1 or TRBD2 may fit D (6 bases each). Germline V CDR1 and CDR2: MNHNS, SASEGT. The V end was cut by 6 bases, the J end by 0 bases, with 14 bases between. The CDR3 runs to 16 residues.

A few counts support this clonotype. This chain joins TRBV15 and TRBJ2-4, with 8 nucleotides matching TRBD1. CDR1 and CDR2 from the germline V gene are LNHNV and YYDKDF (reference sequence). This CDR3 has 14 amino acids. The V and J ends lost 1 base and 6 bases, in that order; junction bases with no gene match: 2. The CDR3 DNA reads as TGTGCCACCAGCAGAGGCGACAGGGGAAACATTCAGTACTTC. This encodes CATSRGDRGNIQYF.

The CDR3 sequence: CASSLIGQGGPGTGELFF. CDR3 DNA sequence: TGTGCCAGCAGCTTAATCGGACAGGGGGGGCCGGGCACCGGGGAGCTGTTTTTT. V usage is TRBV11-2 and J usage is TRBJ2-2; 10 bases are shared with TRBD1. V shed 2 bases and J 4 bases; nucleotides not matched to a gene: 10. The CDR3 loop spans 18 amino acids. Germline V gene sequence: CDR1 SGHAT, CDR2 FQNNGV.